These 18 T cell receptor beta chains share one sample of origin, sequenced in a study of Ad26.COV2.S vaccination and SARS-CoV-2 variants. The method was immunoSEQ multiplex PCR; TCRdb's version includes in-frame clones alone and lacks a portion of them. The sample includes roughly 380,000 clones, 85% to 90% of them seen just once. As for treatment: some 19 received Ad26.COV2.S at low or high dose, single or two shots; 5 received placebo; per-sample allocation not given. Collection of samples fell on day 63 after the first vaccine or placebo injection. Sequencing used peripheral blood, obtained in a trial of Ad26.COV2.S vaccine versus placebo. The receptors derive from a person aged 18-60 years who received the Ad26.COV2.S COVID-19 vaccine or a placebo.

This clone came up once. This CDR3 is CASSWDTETQYF. In DNA form, the CDR3 reads TGTGCCAGCAGCTGGGACACGGAGACCCAGTACTTC. This chain uses TRBV6-6 with TRBJ2-5, with D perhaps TRBD1 (6 bases). Germline loops: CDR1 MNHNY, CDR2 SVGAGI (reference sequence). Trimming took 6 bases from V and 5 from J, leaving 10 bases between them. The CDR3 spans 12 residues.

The rearrangement joins TRBV6-2 or TRBV6-3 to TRBJ2-2; D ambiguous. The CDR3 has 11 amino acids. Germline V gene sequence: CDR1 MNHEY, CDR2 SVGEGT. Trimming removed 4 bases from V and 7 bases from J, with 4 bases in between. CDR3 protein: CASSFFGELFF. In nucleotides, the CDR3 is TGTGCCAGCAGTTTCTTCGGGGAGCTGTTTTTT.

The gene calls are TRBV3-1 (or the pseudogene TRBV3-2) and TRBJ2-2; tentatively, D is TRBD1 (6 bases). This CDR3 is 15 amino acids long. Germline assignment: CDR1 LGHDT and CDR2 YNNKEL (reference sequence). Trimming pared 5 bases from V and 3 bases from J, leaving 13 bases between. The CDR3: CASSGTGFYTGELFF. CDR3 in DNA: TGTGCCAGCAGCGGAACAGGGTTTTACACCGGGGAGCTGTTTTTT.

This rearrangement joins TRBV11-2 to TRBJ2-1, with 7 nucleotides matching TRBD2. Germline lookup yields CDR1 SGHAT and CDR2 FQNNGV. Trimming took 0 bases from V and 8 from J; bases not matched to a gene: 1. This CDR3 contains 13 residues. The CDR3 loop is CASSLEAGDEQFF. CDR3 bases: TGTGCCAGCAGCTTAGAGGCGGGGGATGAGCAGTTCTTC.

The chain combines TRBV28 with TRBJ2-2; 9 nucleotides agree with TRBD1. The V gene's germline CDR1 is MDHEN and CDR2 SYDVKM. V was clipped by 6 bases and J by 4 bases; unmatched bases: 0. The CDR3 runs to 13 residues. The CDR3: CASRTGGTGELFF. DNA for the CDR3: TGTGCCAGCAGGACAGGGGGCACCGGGGAGCTGTTTTTT. The whole variable domain, filled in from reference TRBV28 and TRBJ2-2, reads DVKVTQSSRYLVKRTGEKVFLECVQDMDHENMFWYRQDPGLGLRLIYFSYDVKMKEKGDIPEGYSVSREKKERFSLILESASTNQTSMYLCASRTGGTGELFFGEGSRLTVL.

This rearrangement joins TRBV29-1 to TRBJ2-1, with 9 positions matching TRBD2. The CDR3 is 14 residues long. Looked up from germline, CDR1 is SQVTM and CDR2 is ANQGSEA. V gave up 4 bases and J gave up 7 bases; unmatched junction bases: 8. The CDR3 reads CSVGDIAGVNEQFF. The CDR3 nucleotides are TGCAGCGTTGGTGATATAGCGGGGGTTAATGAGCAGTTCTTC.

The chain employs TRBV5-1 and TRBJ1-2, with 12 bases that match TRBD1. Germline V gene data show CDR1 as SGHRS and CDR2 as YFSETQ. The ends lost 3 bases at V and 8 bases at J; junction bases unmatched: 2. CDR3 length: 13 amino acids. The CDR3 coding sequence is TGCGCCAGCAGCTGGGACAGGGGGCTCGGCTACACCTTC. Translated, it gives CASSWDRGLGYTF.

V usage is TRBV30 and J usage is TRBJ2-5; D unresolved. The CDR3 has 12 amino acids. V was shortened by 4 bases and J by 2 bases, with 8 bases between the two germline ends. Germline lookup yields CDR1 GTSNPN and CDR2 SVGIG (reference sequence). The CDR3 spells CAWNREQETQYF. CDR3 coding DNA: TGTGCCTGGAACAGAGAGCAAGAGACCCAGTACTTC.

The chain recombines TRBV5-5 with TRBJ1-6; D perhaps matches TRBD1 (6 bases). In germline, CDR1 is SGHKS, CDR2 YYEKEE (reference sequence). With 6 bases removed from V and 12 bases from J, the gap between germline ends came to 10 bases. There are 11 residues in the CDR3. The CDR3 loop is CASTGGEPLHF. CDR3 coding DNA: TGTGCCAGCACCGGGGGCGAACCCCTCCACTTT.

The V call is TRBV7-9, the J call TRBJ2-5; TRBD1 matches 7 bases. The junction had 4 bases not matched to a gene; V was cut back by 11 bases and J by 4 bases. CDR3 size: 11 residues. CDR1 is SEHNR, CDR2 FQNEAQ, per germline (reference sequence). This CDR3 reads CAYRQGETQYF. CDR3 in DNA: TGTGCCTACAGACAGGGAGAGACCCAGTACTTC.

The genes are TRBV27 and TRBJ2-1; tentative D call: TRBD2 (6 bases). The CDR3 is 16 residues long. The germline V gene has CDR1 MNHEY and CDR2 SMNVEV (reference sequence). V lost 10 bases and J 0 bases, leaving 19 bases between the germline ends. CDR3 loop: CATHRWRDASYNEQFF. The DNA of the CDR3 is TGTGCCACTCACCGGTGGAGGGACGCCTCCTACAATGAGCAGTTCTTC.

The CDR3 protein is CASRDTLNTEAFF. The CDR3 nucleotides are TGTGCCAGTAGGGACACTCTGAACACTGAAGCTTTCTTT. The V and J genes are TRBV6-5 and TRBJ1-1; the D gene is possibly TRBD1 (6 bases). From germline, CDR1 is MNHEY and CDR2 SVGAGI. The CDR3 contains 13 residues. Trimming removed 9 bases from V and 0 bases from J, with 11 bases in between.

This chain links TRBV3-1 (or the pseudogene TRBV3-2) with TRBJ2-3; a possible D gene is TRBD2 (8 bases). This CDR3 is built from 17 residues. The V end was cut by 4 bases, the J end by 4 bases, with 21 bases between. CDR1 and CDR2 (germline): LGHDT, YNNKEL (reference sequence). CDR3 sequence (DNA): TGTGCCAGCAGCCTCCCGGAGGGGGCGGGGGGCCCAGATACGCAGTATTTT. Protein sequence: CASSLPEGAGGPDTQYF.

This sequence joins TRBV5-5 and TRBJ1-3; the D gene is possibly TRBD1 (6 bases). Germline V gene lookup returns CDR1 SGHKS and CDR2 YYEKEE (reference sequence). The CDR3 has 17 residues. V gave up 4 bases and J gave up 2 bases, with 19 bases separating them. The chain's CDR3 is CASSKTSGVEAGNTIYF. The DNA of the CDR3 is TGTGCCAGCAGCAAAACGTCAGGGGTAGAGGCTGGAAACACCATATATTTT.

The J gene is TRBJ2-1, the V gene TRBV5-1; D may be TRBD1 (5 bases). V gave up 0 bases and J gave up 7 bases, with 11 bases separating them. The CDR3 loop spans 14 amino acids. Germline-derived CDR1 and CDR2 are SGHRS and YFSETQ. As DNA, the CDR3 is TGCGCCAGCAGCTTGGTTTCAGGGTTGAATGAGCAGTTCTTC. Encoded protein: CASSLVSGLNEQFF. The full variable domain, completed using reference TRBV5-1 and TRBJ2-1, is KAGVTQTPRYLIKTRGQQVTLSCSPISGHRSVSWYQQTPGQGLQFLFEYFSETQRNKGNFPGRFSGRQFSNSRSEMNVSTLELGDSALYLCASSLVSGLNEQFFGPGTRLTVL.

V and J are TRBV11-2 and TRBJ2-3; possibly TRBD2 for D (6 bases). Germline loops: CDR1 SGHAT, CDR2 FQNNGV. CDR3 length: 15 amino acids. Trimming took 2 bases from V and 2 from J, leaving 11 bases between them. CDR3 nucleotides: TGTGCCAGCAGCTTATCCGGGGGAGACACAGATACGCAGTATTTT. Translating it yields CASSLSGGDTDTQYF.

The chain couples TRBV9 to TRBJ1-4; a possible D gene is TRBD1 (6 bases). The germline CDR1 and CDR2 sequences are SGDLS and YYNGEE. V gave up 4 bases and J gave up 8 bases, with 15 bases separating them. CDR3 length equals 14 residues. The CDR3 DNA sequence: TGTGCCAGCAGCTCCGGACAGTCGAACGAAAAACTGTTTTTT. It encodes CASSSGQSNEKLFF.

The chain recombines TRBV11-1 with TRBJ2-5; 9 positions agree with TRBD1. V lost 4 bases, J lost 12 bases, and 15 bases stayed unmatched. CDR1 is SGHAT, CDR2 FQDESV, per germline (reference sequence). The CDR3 is 15 residues long. CDR3 nucleotide sequence: TGTGCCAGCAGCTCACAGGGGGCTAGTGGAGAGATCGAGTACTTC. This codes for CASSSQGASGEIEYF.